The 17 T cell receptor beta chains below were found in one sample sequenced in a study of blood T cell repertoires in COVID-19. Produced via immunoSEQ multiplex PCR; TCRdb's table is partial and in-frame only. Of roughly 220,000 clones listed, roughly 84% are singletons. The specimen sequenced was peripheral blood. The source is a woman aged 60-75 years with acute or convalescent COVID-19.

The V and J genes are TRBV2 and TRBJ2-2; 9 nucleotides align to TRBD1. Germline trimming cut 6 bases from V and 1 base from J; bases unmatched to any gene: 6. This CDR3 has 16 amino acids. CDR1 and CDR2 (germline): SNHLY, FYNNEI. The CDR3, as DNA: TGTGCCAGCAGGGACCGGGACAGGGTGAACACCGGGGAGCTGTTTTTT. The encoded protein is CASRDRDRVNTGELFF.

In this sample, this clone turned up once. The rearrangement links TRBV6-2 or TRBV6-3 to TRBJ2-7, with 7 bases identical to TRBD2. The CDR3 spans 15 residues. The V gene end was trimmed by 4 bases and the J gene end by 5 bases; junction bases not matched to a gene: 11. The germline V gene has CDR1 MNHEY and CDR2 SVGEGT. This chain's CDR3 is CASSSLGLNVDEQYF. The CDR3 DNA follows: TGTGCCAGCAGTTCTCTGGGACTAAACGTCGACGAGCAGTACTTC.

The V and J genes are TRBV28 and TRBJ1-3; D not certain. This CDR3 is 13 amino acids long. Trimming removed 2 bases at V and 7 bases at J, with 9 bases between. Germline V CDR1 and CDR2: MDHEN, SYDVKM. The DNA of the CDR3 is TGTGCCAGCAGTTTACCAGTCGGGAACACCATATATTTT. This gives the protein CASSLPVGNTIYF.

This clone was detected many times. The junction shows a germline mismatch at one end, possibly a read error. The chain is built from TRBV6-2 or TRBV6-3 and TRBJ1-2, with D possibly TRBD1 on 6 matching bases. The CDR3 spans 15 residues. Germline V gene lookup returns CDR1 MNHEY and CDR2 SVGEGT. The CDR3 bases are TGTGCCAGCAGTCACTCAGGGGACTCCTCTCGTGGCTACACCTTC. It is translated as CASSHSGDSSRGYTF.

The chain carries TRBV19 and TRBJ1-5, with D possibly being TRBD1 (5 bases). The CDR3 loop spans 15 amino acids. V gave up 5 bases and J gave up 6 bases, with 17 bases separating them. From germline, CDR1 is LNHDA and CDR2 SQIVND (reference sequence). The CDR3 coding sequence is TGTGCCAGTAGTTCTTTTGGGGCCGCCGGTCAGCCCCAGCATTTT. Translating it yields CASSSFGAAGQPQHF.

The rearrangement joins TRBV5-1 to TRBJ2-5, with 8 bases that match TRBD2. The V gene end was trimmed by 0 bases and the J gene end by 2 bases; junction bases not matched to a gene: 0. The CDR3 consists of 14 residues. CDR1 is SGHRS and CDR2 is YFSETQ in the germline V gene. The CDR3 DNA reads TGCGCCAGCAGCTTGGGCGGGGGGCAAGAGACCCAGTACTTC. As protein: CASSLGGGQETQYF.

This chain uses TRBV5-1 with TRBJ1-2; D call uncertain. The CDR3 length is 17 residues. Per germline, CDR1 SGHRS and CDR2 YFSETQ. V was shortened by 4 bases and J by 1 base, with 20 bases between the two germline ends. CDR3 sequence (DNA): TGCGCCAGCAGCGAGGGTCCGACCGCAGCCGTTAACTATGGCTACACCTTC. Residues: CASSEGPTAAVNYGYTF. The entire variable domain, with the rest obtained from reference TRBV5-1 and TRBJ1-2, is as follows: KAGVTQTPRYLIKTRGQQVTLSCSPISGHRSVSWYQQTPGQGLQFLFEYFSETQRNKGNFPGRFSGRQFSNSRSEMNVSTLELGDSALYLCASSEGPTAAVNYGYTFGSGTRLTVV.

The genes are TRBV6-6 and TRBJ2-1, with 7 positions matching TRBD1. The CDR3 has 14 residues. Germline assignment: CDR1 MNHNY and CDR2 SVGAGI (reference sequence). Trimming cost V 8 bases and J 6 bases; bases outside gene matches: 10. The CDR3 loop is CASVRDSLPNEQFF. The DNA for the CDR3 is TGTGCCAGCGTCCGGGACAGCCTTCCCAATGAGCAGTTCTTC.

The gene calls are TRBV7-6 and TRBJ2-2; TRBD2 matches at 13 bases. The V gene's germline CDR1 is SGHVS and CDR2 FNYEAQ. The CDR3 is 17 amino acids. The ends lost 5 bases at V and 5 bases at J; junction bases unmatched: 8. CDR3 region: CASSPLAGGPGTGELFF. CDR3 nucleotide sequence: TGTGCCAGCAGCCCACTAGCGGGGGGGCCTGGAACCGGGGAGCTGTTTTTT.

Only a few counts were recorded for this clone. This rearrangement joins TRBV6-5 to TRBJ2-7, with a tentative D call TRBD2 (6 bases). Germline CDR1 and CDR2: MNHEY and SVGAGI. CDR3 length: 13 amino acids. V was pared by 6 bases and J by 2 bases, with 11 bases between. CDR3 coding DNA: TGTGCCAGCAGCGGAGGGCCAACCTACGAGCAGTACTTC. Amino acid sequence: CASSGGPTYEQYF.

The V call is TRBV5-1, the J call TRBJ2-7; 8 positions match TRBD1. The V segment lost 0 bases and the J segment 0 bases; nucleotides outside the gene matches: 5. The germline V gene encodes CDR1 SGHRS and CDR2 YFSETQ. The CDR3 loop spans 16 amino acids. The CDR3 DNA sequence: TGCGCCAGCAGCTTGGGACAGGGGACGTTCTCCTACGAGCAGTACTTC. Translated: CASSLGQGTFSYEQYF.

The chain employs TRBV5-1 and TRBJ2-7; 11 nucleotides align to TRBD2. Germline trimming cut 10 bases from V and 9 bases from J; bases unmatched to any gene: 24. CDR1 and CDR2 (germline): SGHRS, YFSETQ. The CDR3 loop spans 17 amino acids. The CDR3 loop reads CAGSPPPILAGGSWQYF. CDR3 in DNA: TGCGCCGGTTCCCCCCCTCCAATCCTAGCGGGGGGTTCTTGGCAGTACTTC.

The CDR3 DNA is TGTGCCTGGAGTGCCAGATTAGACAGGCCGGATGGCTACACCTTC. Protein product: CAWSARLDRPDGYTF. The J gene is TRBJ1-2, the V gene TRBV30; possibly TRBD1 for D (6 bases). Germline V gene data show CDR1 as GTSNPN and CDR2 as SVGIG (reference sequence). V dropped 1 base and J dropped 6 bases, with 18 bases sitting between them. The CDR3 totals 15 residues.

The CDR3 here is CASSGRPDAYEQYF. The DNA of the CDR3 is TGTGCCAGCAGCGGGCGCCCGGATGCCTACGAGCAGTACTTC. The chain combines TRBV5-8 with TRBJ2-7; D not certain. The CDR3 spans 14 residues. Trimming stripped 4 bases from V and 2 bases from J, with 13 bases between. Looked up from germline, CDR1 is SGHTS and CDR2 is YDEGEE.

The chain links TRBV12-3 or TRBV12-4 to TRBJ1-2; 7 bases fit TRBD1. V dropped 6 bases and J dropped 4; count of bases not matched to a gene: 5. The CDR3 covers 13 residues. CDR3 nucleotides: TGTGCCAGCAGCTTGGACAGGCCCTATGGCTACACCTTC. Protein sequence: CASSLDRPYGYTF.

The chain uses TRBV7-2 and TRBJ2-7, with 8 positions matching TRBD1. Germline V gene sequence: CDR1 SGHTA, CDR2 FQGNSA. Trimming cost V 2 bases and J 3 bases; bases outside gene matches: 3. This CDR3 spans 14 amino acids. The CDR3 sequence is CASSLSDRVYEQYF. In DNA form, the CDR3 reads TGTGCCAGCAGCTTATCGGACAGGGTCTACGAGCAGTACTTC.

CDR3 region: CASSLSPQDGGYTF. The CDR3 DNA reads as TGTGCCAGCAGCTTAAGCCCACAGGATGGTGGCTACACCTTC. V usage is TRBV7-3 and J usage is TRBJ1-2; weak D call: TRBD1 (5 bases). V was clipped by 1 base and J by 7 bases, with 13 bases between them. CDR1 and CDR2 from the germline V gene are SGHTA and FQGTGA. The CDR3 covers 14 residues.